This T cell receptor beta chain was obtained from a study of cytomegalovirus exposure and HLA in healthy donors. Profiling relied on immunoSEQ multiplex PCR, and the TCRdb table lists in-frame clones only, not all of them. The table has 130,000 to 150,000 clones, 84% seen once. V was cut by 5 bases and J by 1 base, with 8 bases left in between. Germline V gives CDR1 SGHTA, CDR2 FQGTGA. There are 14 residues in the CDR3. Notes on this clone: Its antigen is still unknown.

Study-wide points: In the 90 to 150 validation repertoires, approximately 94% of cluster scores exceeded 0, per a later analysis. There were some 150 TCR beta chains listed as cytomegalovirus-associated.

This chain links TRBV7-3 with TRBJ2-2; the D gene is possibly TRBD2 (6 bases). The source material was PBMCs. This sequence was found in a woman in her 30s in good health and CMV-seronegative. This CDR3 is CASSRSGNTGELFF. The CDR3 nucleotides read TGTGCCAGCAGCCGTAGCGGGAACACCGGGGAGCTGTTTTTT.